One sample yielded the 27 T cell receptor beta chains listed below, sequenced in a study of T cell repertoires in cytomegalovirus infection. These TCRs are of unknown antigen specificity. TCRdb re-called the reads through MiXCR, storing one row per CDR3 protein. The sample holds 350,000 to 400,000 distinct CDR3 sequences, about a third seen once. Source: cultured PBMCs, taken from culture after CMV antigen stimulation. The receptors originated from a human donor in good health (CMV status not recorded). Some clones in this sample may be carry-over from other donors' samples.

The rearrangement joins TRBV7-6 to TRBJ1-1; tentative D call: TRBD1 (5 bases). The germline V and J ends were trimmed by 5 bases and 8 bases, with 15 bases remaining between them. The CDR3 loop spans 13 amino acids. CDR1 is SGHVS and CDR2 is FNYEAQ in the germline V gene. Here the CDR3 reads CASSRDGAEEAFF. In DNA, the CDR3 is TGTGCCAGCAGCCGGGATGGGGCAGAGGAAGCTTTCTTT.

The rearrangement uses TRBV4-2 and TRBJ2-2; tentatively, D is TRBD1 or TRBD2 (6 bases each). The germline V gene encodes CDR1 LGHNA and CDR2 YNFKEQ. The V gene lost 0 bases and the J gene lost 6 bases, with 20 bases spanning the gap. This CDR3 is built from 18 residues. CDR3 loop: CASSQDRWDSRGPGELFF. Here the CDR3 DNA reads TGTGCCAGCAGCCAAGATCGATGGGACTCCCGGGGGCCCGGGGAGCTGTTTTTT.

This clonotype was detected a few times. The chain combines TRBV19 with TRBJ1-5; 7 bases align to TRBD1. Looked up from germline, CDR1 is LNHDA and CDR2 is SQIVND (reference sequence). This CDR3 spans 16 amino acids. J gave up 0 bases and V 11 bases, and 13 bases lay outside the gene matches. The CDR3, as DNA: TGTGCCGTTCATGAGGGGGCTGGGGGTAGCAATCAGCCCCAGCATTTT. Translating gives CAVHEGAGGSNQPQHF.

The rearrangement links TRBV28 to TRBJ2-5, with 7 bases matching TRBD1. CDR3 length: 15 amino acids. From germline, CDR1 is MDHEN and CDR2 SYDVKM. V shed 5 bases, J shed 5 bases, and the junction held 11 bases outside the gene matches. CDR3: CASSEHRGSSETQYF. The CDR3 coding sequence is TGTGCCAGCAGTGAACACAGGGGTTCCTCGGAGACCCAGTACTTC.

There are a few counts of this clonotype. The chain has TRBV5-6 and TRBJ2-7; weak D call: TRBD2 (5 bases). Germline loops: CDR1 SGHDT, CDR2 YYEEEE. CDR3 length: 15 residues. The ends were cut back, 0 bases at V and 1 base at J, with 11 bases in the middle. For the CDR3, the DNA is TGTGCCAGCAGCTTGGCCCGGACTGTATCCTACGAGCAGTACGTC. Its protein is CASSLARTVSYEQYV.

This clonotype has only a few counts. As DNA, the CDR3 is TGCGCCAGCAGCCTACTGGGACTAGACCAAGAGACCCAGTACTTC. It specifies CASSLLGLDQETQYF. The rearrangement joins TRBV5-1 to TRBJ2-5; TRBD2 aligns across 8 bases. With V trimmed by 4 bases and J by 0 bases, 5 bases remained unmatched. The CDR3 totals 15 residues. Germline-derived CDR1 and CDR2 are SGHRS and YFSETQ.

The V and J genes are TRBV6-2 or TRBV6-3 and TRBJ2-1; 12 bases are a match to TRBD2. CDR3 length: 16 residues. After removal of 5 bases from V and 10 bases from J, the junction contained 12 bases not matched to a gene. Germline CDR1 and CDR2: MNHEY and SVGEGT. The CDR3 is CASSNLLTSGSGEQFF. The CDR3 DNA is TGTGCCAGCAGTAACCTGCTGACTAGCGGGAGTGGGGAGCAGTTCTTC.

The chain recombines TRBV6-6 with TRBJ2-7; 11 bases are shared with TRBD2. The V and J ends lost 2 bases and 5 bases, in that order; junction bases with no gene match: 5. This CDR3 region has 15 residues. Looked up from germline, CDR1 is MNHNY and CDR2 is SVGAGI (reference sequence). The CDR3 region has the DNA TGTGCCAGCAGTTACCTACCGACTAGCGGGAACGAGCAGTACGTC. Translation: CASSYLPTSGNEQYV.

The CDR3 DNA reads as TGTGCCAGCAGTGGCGACAGGGCACGCTATGGCTACACCTTC. The encoded protein is CASSGDRARYGYTF. The genes are TRBV2 and TRBJ1-2, with 7 bases aligning to TRBD1. V lost 4 bases to trimming and J lost 4 bases; unmatched junction nucleotides: 6. This CDR3 spans 14 amino acids. Germline CDR1 SNHLY, CDR2 FYNNEI.

This clonotype occurred a few times. The chain recombines TRBV10-3 with TRBJ1-3; a weak D match, TRBD1 (6 bases). CDR1 and CDR2 (germline): ENHRY, SYGVKD. With 4 bases removed from V and 4 bases from J, the gap between germline ends came to 14 bases. CDR3 size: 15 residues. The DNA of the CDR3 is TGTGCCATCAGTGGCGTTGGGGGGCCGGGAAACACCATATATTTT. Translating gives CAISGVGGPGNTIYF.

This clonotype has a count of ten or more. The chain is built from TRBV7-2 and TRBJ1-5; a weak D match, TRBD1 (5 bases). The germline CDR1 and CDR2 sequences are SGHTA and FQGNSA. The V end was cut by 4 bases, the J end by 7 bases, with 14 bases between. CDR3 length equals 14 residues. CDR3 coding DNA: TGTGCCAGCAGCTCCAACCAGGGAGGGCAGCCCCAGCATTTT. Its translation is CASSSNQGGQPQHF.

This clonotype was counted between two and nine times. The V gene is TRBV7-2, the J gene TRBJ2-7; maybe TRBD1 (7 bases). The CDR3 totals 15 residues. Trimming shortened V by 5 bases and J by 2 bases, and 16 bases separated the two germline ends. Per the germline V gene, CDR1 is SGHTA and CDR2 is FQGNSA. The CDR3 coding sequence is TGTGCCAGCAGCCCAGGGGGTGGGGGGACCTACGAGCAGTACGTC. It translates to CASSPGGGGTYEQYV.

This chain connects TRBV19 to TRBJ2-1; D unresolved. This CDR3 region has 16 residues. Germline assignment: CDR1 LNHDA and CDR2 SQIVND (reference sequence). Trimming left V 8 bases short and J 0 bases short, with 17 bases between. CDR3 in amino acids: CASSSTSLISYNEQFF. CDR3 sequence (DNA): TGTGCCAGTTCTTCGACTTCGCTGATCTCCTACAATGAGCAGTTCTTC. The full variable domain, its missing parts supplied by reference TRBV19 and TRBJ2-1, is DGGITQSPKYLFRKEGQNVTLSCEQNLNHDAMYWYRQDPGQGLRLIYYSQIVNDFQKGDIAEGYSVSREKKESFPLTVTSAQKNPTAFYLCASSSTSLISYNEQFFGPGTRLTVL.

This chain links TRBV15 with TRBJ2-1; TRBD2 matches at 9 bases. Germline values: CDR1 LNHNV, CDR2 YYDKDF (reference sequence). The V and J ends lost 1 base and 1 base, in that order; junction bases with no gene match: 8. The CDR3 runs 18 residues. CDR3 nucleotides: TGTGCCACCAGCAGAGCCCGGGGACTAGCCTCATCCTACAATGAGCAGTTCTTC. Translated, it gives CATSRARGLASSYNEQFF.

This chain connects TRBV4-1 to TRBJ1-5; tentatively, D is TRBD1 (5 bases). The CDR3 totals 15 residues. The V end lost 1 base, the J end lost 4 bases, and 11 bases lay between the germline ends. CDR1 and CDR2 from the germline V gene are MGHRA and YSYEKL. The CDR3 region is CASSQGGPGNQPQHF. As DNA, the CDR3 is TGCGCCAGCAGCCAAGGGGGACCAGGGAATCAGCCCCAGCATTTT.

This clonotype was detected only a few times. The rearrangement joins TRBV28 to TRBJ2-7; 10 nucleotides match TRBD2. This CDR3 comprises 13 residues. Germline V gene data show CDR1 as MDHEN and CDR2 as SYDVKM. J lost 12 bases, V lost 6 bases, and 11 bases had no gene match. DNA of the CDR3: TGTGCCAGCAGCTCAGCGGGGGGGGGGAACAGGTACTTC. Its translation: CASSSAGGGNRYF.

This rearrangement joins TRBV19 to TRBJ2-4; D may match TRBD1 or TRBD2 (5 bases each). Germline V gives CDR1 LNHDA, CDR2 SQIVND (reference sequence). This CDR3 region has 16 residues. V dropped 6 bases and J dropped 6 bases, with 21 bases sitting between them. The CDR3: CASSKLRGAGVNIQYF. The DNA of the CDR3 is TGTGCCAGTAGCAAACTCCGAGGGGCCGGGGTAAACATTCAGTACTTC. Full variable domain (outside the CDR3, taken from reference TRBV19 and TRBJ2-4): DGGITQSPKYLFRKEGQNVTLSCEQNLNHDAMYWYRQDPGQGLRLIYYSQIVNDFQKGDIAEGYSVSREKKESFPLTVTSAQKNPTAFYLCASSKLRGAGVNIQYFGAGTRLSVL.

In its sample, this clonotype was seen a few times. V is TRBV7-2 and J is TRBJ1-5, with D unresolved. Germline assignment: CDR1 SGHTA and CDR2 FQGNSA. Trimming shortened V by 5 bases and J by 5 bases, and 16 bases separated the two germline ends. This CDR3 comprises 15 residues. CDR3 DNA sequence: TGTGCCAGCAGCCCACCCGGGGTGGATCATCAGCCCCAGCATTTT. Its translation: CASSPPGVDHQPQHF.

V and J are TRBV4-3 and TRBJ2-7; TRBD1 might be the D (5 bases). Deletions cut 1 base from V and 0 bases from J, with 13 bases between. Germline CDR1 reads LGHNA; CDR2 reads YSLEER. CDR3 length: 16 residues. DNA for the CDR3: TGCGCCAGCAGCCAAGGGCTAAGACAGAACTCCTACGAGCAGTACTTC. This gives the protein CASSQGLRQNSYEQYF.

In its sample, this clonotype was seen once. V and J are TRBV5-1 and TRBJ2-5, with TRBD1 matching 8 bases. Germline V lookup: CDR1 SGHRS, CDR2 YFSETQ. V gave up 4 bases and J gave up 2 bases; unmatched junction bases: 4. This CDR3 has 14 amino acids. This chain's CDR3 is CASSVGQAQETQYF. Written as DNA, the CDR3 is TGCGCCAGCAGCGTGGGACAGGCTCAAGAGACCCAGTACTTC.

This clonotype was detected a few times. V is TRBV28 and J is TRBJ2-2; D is unclear. Between the trimmed V and J ends, which lost 5 bases and 9 bases, there was a span of 10 bases. The CDR3 contains 12 residues. Germline assignment: CDR1 MDHEN and CDR2 SYDVKM. The CDR3 sequence: CASSADWRELFF. CDR3 nucleotides: TGTGCCAGCAGTGCCGACTGGAGGGAGCTGTTTTTT.

This sequence joins TRBV7-2 and TRBJ2-5; 10 positions agree with TRBD2. With 1 base clipped from V and 4 bases from J, the junction kept 9 bases outside the gene matches. Germline lookup yields CDR1 SGHTA and CDR2 FQGNSA. CDR3 size: 17 residues. DNA for the CDR3: TGTGCCAGCAGCTTAGTGACAAGCGGGAGGGGGTTAGAGACCCAGTACTTC. It codes for CASSLVTSGRGLETQYF.

This clonotype has a handful of counts. The junction differs from germline at one of its ends, possibly a read error. The gene calls are TRBV6-5 and TRBJ1-1; D gene unclear. Per the germline V gene, CDR1 is MNHEY and CDR2 is SVGAGI. The CDR3 consists of 11 residues. The CDR3 is CASSGRTEAFF. The CDR3 DNA reads as TGTGCCAGCAGCGGACGGACTGAGGCTTTCTTT.

V is TRBV6-2 or TRBV6-3 and J is TRBJ2-1, with TRBD2 matching over 7 bases. V shed 6 bases and J 3 bases; nucleotides not matched to a gene: 8. In germline, CDR1 is MNHEY, CDR2 SVGEGT. The CDR3 covers 15 residues. CDR3 in DNA: TGTGCCAGCAGGGACGGGGGGAGGTTCTACAATGAGCAGTTCTTC. This gives the protein CASRDGGRFYNEQFF.

In this sample, this clonotype turned up a few times. This rearrangement joins TRBV7-8 to TRBJ2-2; TRBD1 matches 8 bases. Trimming took 0 bases from V and 1 from J; bases not matched to a gene: 4. The germline V gene has CDR1 SGHVS and CDR2 FQNEAQ. CDR3 size: 17 residues. CDR3 protein: CASSLAFGTGNTGELFF. CDR3 nucleotides: TGTGCCAGCAGCTTAGCTTTCGGGACAGGGAACACCGGGGAGCTGTTTTTT.

The V call is TRBV4-3, the J call TRBJ1-4; D gene unclear. The germline gives CDR1 LGHNA, CDR2 YSLEER. The CDR3 covers 16 residues. Trimming took 1 base from V and 8 from J, leaving 17 bases between them. CDR3 DNA sequence: TGCGCCAGCAGCCAAGCCGCAAGGGCTGGGCGGGAAAAACTGTTTTTT. This sequence encodes CASSQAARAGREKLFF.

The chain joins TRBV7-3 to TRBJ2-3; 14 bases line up with TRBD2. The CDR3 extends over 16 amino acids. CDR1 is SGHTA and CDR2 is FQGTGA in the germline V gene. V shed 4 bases, J shed 5 bases, and the junction held 5 bases outside the gene matches. CDR3 DNA: TGTGCCAGCAGCTCGCCCGGACTAGCGGGAGGAGATACGCAGTATTTT. Translated: CASSSPGLAGGDTQYF.